The source of this TCR beta chain is a study of T cell changes during pregnancy in multiple sclerosis. The data were produced by immunoSEQ multiplex PCR, yet TCRdb's version contains in-frame clones alone and is incomplete. The table lists around 66,000 clones, about nine tenths of them singletons. The TCR comes from a female donor in good health, enrolled as a control in a pregnancy study. Sequencing used peripheral blood, obtained in the third trimester of pregnancy.

The CDR3 loop is CASSFTGTRYTDTQYF. The CDR3 DNA is TGTGCCAGCAGTTTCACCGGGACTAGGTACACAGATACGCAGTATTTT. The chain employs TRBV27 and TRBJ2-3; TRBD2 agrees at 8 bases. CDR3 length: 16 residues. Germline CDR1 MNHEY, CDR2 SMNVEV (reference sequence). V shed 3 bases and J 2 bases; nucleotides not matched to a gene: 7.